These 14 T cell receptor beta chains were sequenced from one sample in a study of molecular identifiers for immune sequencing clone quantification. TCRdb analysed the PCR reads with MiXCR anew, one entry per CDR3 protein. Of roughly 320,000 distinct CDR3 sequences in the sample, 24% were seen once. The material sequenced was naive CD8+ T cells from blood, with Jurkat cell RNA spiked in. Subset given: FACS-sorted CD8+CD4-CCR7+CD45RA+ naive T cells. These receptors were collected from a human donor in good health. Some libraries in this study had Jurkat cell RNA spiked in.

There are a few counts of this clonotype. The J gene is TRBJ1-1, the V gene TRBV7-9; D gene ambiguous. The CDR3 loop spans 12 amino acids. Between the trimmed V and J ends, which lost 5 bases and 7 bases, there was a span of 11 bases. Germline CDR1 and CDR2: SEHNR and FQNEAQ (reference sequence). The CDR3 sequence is CASSPTGVEAFF. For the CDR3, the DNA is TGTGCCAGCAGCCCGACCGGGGTTGAAGCTTTCTTT.

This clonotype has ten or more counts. The CDR3 bases are TGTGCCAGCAACTGGGGCACCAGGAGCACAGATACGCAGTATTTT. This translates into CASNWGTRSTDTQYF. V usage is TRBV7-2 and J usage is TRBJ2-3; possible D gene TRBD1, 5 bases. Germline V gives CDR1 SGHTA, CDR2 FQGNSA. The CDR3 spans 15 residues. The V end was cut by 7 bases, the J end by 0 bases, with 14 bases between. The full variable domain, its missing parts supplied by reference TRBV7-2 and TRBJ2-3, is GAGVSQSPSNKVTEKGKDVELRCDPISGHTALYWYRQSLGQGLEFLIYFQGNSAPDKSGLPSDRFSAERTGGSVSTLTIQRTQQEDSAVYLCASNWGTRSTDTQYFGPGTRLTVL.

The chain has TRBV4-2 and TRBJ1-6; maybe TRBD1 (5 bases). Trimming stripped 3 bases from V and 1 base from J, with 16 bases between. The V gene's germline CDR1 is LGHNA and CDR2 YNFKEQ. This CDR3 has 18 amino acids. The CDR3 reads CASSQVGGRGSYNSPLHF. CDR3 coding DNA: TGTGCCAGCAGCCAGGTCGGCGGAAGGGGATCCTATAATTCACCCCTCCACTTT.

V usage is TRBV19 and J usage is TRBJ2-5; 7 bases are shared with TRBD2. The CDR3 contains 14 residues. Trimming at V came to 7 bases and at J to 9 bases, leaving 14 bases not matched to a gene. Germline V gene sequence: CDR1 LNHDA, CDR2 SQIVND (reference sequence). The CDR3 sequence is CASNPGTNQAAQYF. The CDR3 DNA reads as TGTGCCAGTAACCCCGGGACTAACCAAGCGGCCCAGTACTTC.

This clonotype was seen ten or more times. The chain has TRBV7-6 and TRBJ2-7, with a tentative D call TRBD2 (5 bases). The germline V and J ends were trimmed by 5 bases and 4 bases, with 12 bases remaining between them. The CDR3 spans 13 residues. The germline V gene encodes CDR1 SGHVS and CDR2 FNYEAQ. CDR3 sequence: CASSANSGYEQYF. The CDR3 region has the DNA TGTGCCAGCAGCGCCAACTCGGGGTACGAGCAGTACTTC.

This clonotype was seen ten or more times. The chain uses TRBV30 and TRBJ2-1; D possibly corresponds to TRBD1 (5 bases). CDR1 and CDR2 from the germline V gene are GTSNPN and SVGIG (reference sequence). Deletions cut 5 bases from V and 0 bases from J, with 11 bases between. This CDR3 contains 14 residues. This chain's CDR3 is CAWGHLSSYNEQFF. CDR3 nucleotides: TGTGCCTGGGGACACCTAAGCTCCTACAATGAGCAGTTCTTC.

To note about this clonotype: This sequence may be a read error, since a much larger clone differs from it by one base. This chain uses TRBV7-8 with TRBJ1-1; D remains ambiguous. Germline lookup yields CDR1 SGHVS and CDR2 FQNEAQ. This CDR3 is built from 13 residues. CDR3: CASSLAPYTEAYF. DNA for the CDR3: TGTGCCAGCAGCTTAGCCCCATACACTGAAGCTTACTTT.

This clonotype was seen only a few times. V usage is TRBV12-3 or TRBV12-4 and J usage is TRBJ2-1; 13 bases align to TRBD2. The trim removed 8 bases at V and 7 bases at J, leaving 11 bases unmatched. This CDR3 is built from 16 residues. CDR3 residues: CASCPTQTSGRNEQFF. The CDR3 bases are TGTGCCAGCTGCCCTACCCAGACTAGCGGGAGGAATGAGCAGTTCTTC.

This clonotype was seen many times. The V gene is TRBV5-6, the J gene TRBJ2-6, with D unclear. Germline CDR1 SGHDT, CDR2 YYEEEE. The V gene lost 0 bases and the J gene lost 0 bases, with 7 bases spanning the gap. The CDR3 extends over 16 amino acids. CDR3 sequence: CASSLGPSSGANVLTF. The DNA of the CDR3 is TGTGCCAGCAGCTTGGGACCCAGCTCTGGGGCCAACGTCCTGACTTTC.

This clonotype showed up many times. The CDR3 coding sequence is TGCGCCAGCAGCCAAGTCCCAAACCCCTTCAATGAGCAGTTCTTC. This translates into CASSQVPNPFNEQFF. The V gene is TRBV4-1, the J gene TRBJ2-1; D ambiguous. V was pared by 1 base and J by 6 bases, with 13 bases between. CDR3 size: 15 residues. Per germline, CDR1 MGHRA and CDR2 YSYEKL.

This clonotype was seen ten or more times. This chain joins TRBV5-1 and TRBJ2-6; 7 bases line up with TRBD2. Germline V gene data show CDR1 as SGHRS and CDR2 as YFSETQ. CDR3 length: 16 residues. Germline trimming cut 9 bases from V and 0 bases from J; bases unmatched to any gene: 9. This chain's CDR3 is CATMGGVPSGANVLTF. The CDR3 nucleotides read TGCGCCACCATGGGAGGGGTTCCCTCTGGGGCCAACGTCCTGACTTTC.

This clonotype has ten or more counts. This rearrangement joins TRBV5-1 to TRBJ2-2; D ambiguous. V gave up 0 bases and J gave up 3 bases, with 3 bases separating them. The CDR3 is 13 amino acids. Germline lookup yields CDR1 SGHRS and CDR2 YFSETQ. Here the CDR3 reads CASSLGDTGELFF. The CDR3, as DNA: TGCGCCAGCAGCTTGGGTGACACCGGGGAGCTGTTTTTT.

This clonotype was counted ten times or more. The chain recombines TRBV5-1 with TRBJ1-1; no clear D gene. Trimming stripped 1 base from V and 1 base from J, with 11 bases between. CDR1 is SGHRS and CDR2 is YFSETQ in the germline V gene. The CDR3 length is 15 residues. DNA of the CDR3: TGCGCCAGCAGCTTGAGCAGGCATACGAACACTGAAGCTTTCTTT. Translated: CASSLSRHTNTEAFF.

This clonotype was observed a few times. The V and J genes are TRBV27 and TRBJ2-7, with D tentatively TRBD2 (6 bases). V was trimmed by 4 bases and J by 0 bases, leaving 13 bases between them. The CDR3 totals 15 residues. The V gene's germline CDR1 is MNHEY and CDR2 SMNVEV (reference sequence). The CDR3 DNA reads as TGTGCCAGCAGTTCCCTCTCCGGGGGCTCCTACGAGCAGTACTTC. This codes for CASSSLSGGSYEQYF.